This section outlines one TCR beta chain sequence together with its context. This entry is derived from a study of cytomegalovirus exposure and HLA in healthy donors. V lost 4 bases to trimming and J lost 3 bases, with 11 bases between them. The germline CDR1 and CDR2 sequences are SGHRS and YFSETQ. CDR3 length equals 13 residues. Amplification used 60 Vbeta primers and 13 Jbeta primers. Here immunoSEQ multiplex PCR was the method, and the copy in TCRdb shows in-frame clones only, minus some. The table has 65,000 to 75,000 clones, about 70% seen once. The sequence was obtained from a woman aged 25 to 39 in good health and CMV-seronegative. The genes are TRBV5-1 and TRBJ2-7, with a weak D call TRBD2 (5 bases). Sequences were obtained from PBMCs. For the CDR3, the DNA is TGCGCCAGCAGCCCGGACGGGGACTACGAGCAGTACTTC. Translated, it gives CASSPDGDYEQYF.